The 16 T cell receptor beta chains reported below all come from one sample, sequenced in a study of identical twins. TCRdb fed the 5' RACE reads into MiXCR, producing one record per CDR3 protein. The table lists 400,000 to 650,000 distinct CDR3 sequences, about 20% of them singletons. These data were also filed under a second study, of T cells expressing NK-cell markers.

The sequencing input was CD4+ T cells sorted from blood. The receptors were gathered from a woman aged 18-35 years in good health.

This clonotype was seen a few times. The chain couples TRBV5-1 to TRBJ1-2; 9 bases line up with TRBD1. Germline loops: CDR1 SGHRS, CDR2 YFSETQ. CDR3 length: 14 amino acids. The junction had 7 bases not matched to a gene; V was cut back by 3 bases and J by 7 bases. The CDR3 region has the DNA TGCGCCAGCAGCTACGGACAGGGGCTCGTTGGCTACACCTTC. This encodes CASSYGQGLVGYTF.

This clonotype showed up just a few times. The rearrangement joins TRBV29-1 to TRBJ2-3, with D maybe TRBD2 (5 bases). There are 11 residues in the CDR3. CDR1 is SQVTM, CDR2 ANQGSEA, per germline. Trimming removed 7 bases from V and 8 bases from J, with 13 bases in between. The CDR3 loop is CSDVAWSTQYF. CDR3 nucleotides: TGCAGCGACGTAGCGTGGAGTACGCAGTATTTT.

The chain is built from TRBV6-5 and TRBJ1-1, with D tentatively TRBD1 (5 bases). The CDR3 totals 15 residues. V was shortened by 2 bases and J by 5 bases, with 15 bases between the two germline ends. CDR1 MNHEY and CDR2 SVGAGI come from the germline V gene. The CDR3 protein is CASSYLTGGTTEAFF. The CDR3 region has the DNA TGTGCCAGCAGTTACCTAACAGGTGGGACTACTGAAGCTTTCTTT.

The gene calls are TRBV21-1 and TRBJ2-7; TRBD2 is taken as the D call from the table, unchecked against the DNA. TRBV21-1 is flagged as a pseudogene. This CDR3 region has 13 residues. The CDR3 spells CAGLEVHSYEQYF. The CDR3 DNA follows: TGTGCCGGACTGGAGGTGCACTCCTACGAGCAGTACTTC.

This clonotype was seen a few times. V is TRBV5-1 and J is TRBJ2-2; no reliable D call. The length of the CDR3 is 12 residues. The V and J ends lost 3 bases and 6 bases respectively, with 6 bases between them. Per the germline V gene, CDR1 is SGHRS and CDR2 is YFSETQ. CDR3 sequence: CASSWAAGELFF. The CDR3 region has the DNA TGCGCCAGCAGCTGGGCCGCCGGGGAGCTGTTTTTT. Based on the CDR3 plus reference TRBV5-1 and TRBJ2-2, the full variable domain is KAGVTQTPRYLIKTRGQQVTLSCSPISGHRSVSWYQQTPGQGLQFLFEYFSETQRNKGNFPGRFSGRQFSNSRSEMNVSTLELGDSALYLCASSWAAGELFFGEGSRLTVL.

At least ten counts were recorded for this clonotype. This chain joins TRBV7-9 and TRBJ2-1, with 10 positions matching TRBD2. CDR3 length equals 16 residues. The trim removed 2 bases at V and 10 bases at J, leaving 11 bases unmatched. CDR1 is SEHNR, CDR2 FQNEAQ, per germline (reference sequence). CDR3 nucleotides: TGTGCCAGCAGCTTACCTAGCGGGAGAATCTCAGGCGAGCAGTTCTTC. Amino acid sequence: CASSLPSGRISGEQFF.

In its sample, this clonotype was seen many times. The chain carries TRBV5-1 and TRBJ2-7; 8 bases agree with TRBD1. The CDR3 consists of 13 residues. Germline CDR1 is SGHRS and CDR2 is YFSETQ. The V segment lost 4 bases and the J segment 5 bases; nucleotides outside the gene matches: 5. DNA for the CDR3: TGCGCCAGCAGCAGGCAGGGGGCGGACGAGCAGTACTTC. This translates into CASSRQGADEQYF.

This clonotype has a count of ten or more. The V and J genes are TRBV12-3 or TRBV12-4 and TRBJ1-5, with D possibly matching TRBD1 (6 bases). V was cut by 5 bases and J by 3 bases, with 11 bases left in between. The CDR3 covers 14 residues. The CDR3 nucleotides read TGTGCCAGCAGTCAGGACAGCTACAATCAGCCCCAGCATTTT. Its translation: CASSQDSYNQPQHF.

The rearrangement joins TRBV6-1 to TRBJ2-2; 10 bases are a match to TRBD2. This CDR3 comprises 16 residues. J lost 4 bases, V lost 6 bases, and 8 bases had no gene match. Germline CDR1 and CDR2: MNHNS and SASEGT. The CDR3 region is CASRESGTSVTGELFF. The CDR3 DNA reads as TGTGCCAGCAGGGAGTCCGGGACTAGCGTCACCGGGGAGCTGTTTTTT.

As regards this clonotype: A read error may account for a junction end that differs from germline. The chain is built from TRBV11-1 and TRBJ2-1; D perhaps matches TRBD2 (6 bases). There are 18 residues in the CDR3. From germline, CDR1 is SGHAT and CDR2 FQDESV (reference sequence). Here the CDR3 DNA reads TGTGCCAGCAGCACGGATCCGGGACTTCACCTGAATTACAAAGAGCAGTTCTTC. Protein: CASSTDPGLHLNYKEQFF. The variable domain in full, completed from reference TRBV11-1 and TRBJ2-1, reads EAEVAQSPRYKITEKSQAVAFWCDPISGHATLYWYRQILGQGPELLVQFQDESVVDDSQLPKDRFSAERLKGVDSTLKIQPAELGDSAMYLCASSTDPGLHLNYKEQFFGPGTRLTVL.

The rearrangement uses TRBV5-1 and TRBJ1-2, with TRBD1 matching over 7 bases. Germline trimming cut 3 bases from V and 0 bases from J; bases unmatched to any gene: 8. The V gene's germline CDR1 is SGHRS and CDR2 YFSETQ. The CDR3 is made up of 16 amino acids. CDR3 region: CASSSRQGHTNYGYTF. CDR3 coding DNA: TGCGCCAGCAGCTCCCGACAGGGCCATACTAACTATGGCTACACCTTC.

This clonotype was seen a handful of times. CDR3 in DNA: TGCGCCAGCAGCTTGGGGAGCGGGAGGGGATCCTACGAGCAGTACTTC. It is translated as CASSLGSGRGSYEQYF. The V gene is TRBV5-1, the J gene TRBJ2-7, with 10 nucleotides matching TRBD2. Germline V lookup: CDR1 SGHRS, CDR2 YFSETQ. Losses at the gene ends were 0 bases for V and 1 base for J; bases not matched to a gene: 4. The CDR3 consists of 16 residues.

This clonotype was seen many times. In DNA, the CDR3 is TGTGCCAGCAGCCCCCAGGATAGCAATCAGCCCCAGCATTTT. This sequence encodes CASSPQDSNQPQHF. The gene calls are TRBV12-3 or TRBV12-4 and TRBJ1-5; D not resolved. V was shortened by 6 bases and J by 0 bases, with 9 bases between the two germline ends. The CDR3 loop spans 14 amino acids.

The V call is TRBV6-1, the J call TRBJ2-7; 7 bases map to TRBD1. CDR1 and CDR2 (germline): MNHNS, SASEGT. With 6 bases clipped from V and 3 bases from J, the junction kept 8 bases outside the gene matches. The CDR3 loop spans 14 amino acids. Written as DNA, the CDR3 is TGTGCCAGCAGGGATTCGGGACAGTTCTACGAGCAGTACTTC. It specifies CASRDSGQFYEQYF.

For the CDR3, the DNA is TGTGCCAGCAGTCGTGGGACCCACGTGAGGGTAGAGACCCAGTACTTC. Amino acid sequence: CASSRGTHVRVETQYF. The chain uses TRBV7-2 and TRBJ2-5; D may be TRBD1 or TRBD2 (5 bases each). V was trimmed by 6 bases and J by 4 bases, leaving 21 bases between them. Germline CDR1 is SGHTA and CDR2 is FQGNSA. This CDR3 spans 16 amino acids.

The V and J genes are TRBV20-1 and TRBJ2-5, with a weak D call TRBD2 (6 bases). Per the germline V gene, CDR1 is DFQATT and CDR2 is SNEGSKA (reference sequence). There are 12 residues in the CDR3. The CDR3 here is CSGLRRGETQYF. CDR3 nucleotides: TGCTCGGGCCTTAGGAGGGGAGAGACCCAGTACTTC.